This T cell receptor beta chain was found in a study of OX40 agonist ivuxolimab in advanced cancers. Study-wide context: It was ivuxolimab, an agonistic anti-OX40 (CD134) antibody, that patients were treated with.

The V gene's germline CDR1 is LGHNA and CDR2 YSLEER. V was clipped by 0 bases and J by 6 bases; unmatched bases: 0. CDR3 length: 13 amino acids. On this clone itself: Its antigen is not known.

Assay: immunoSEQ multiplex PCR; the TCRdb copy retains only in-frame clones and omits some. The repertoire holds about 100,000 clones, with approximately 89% as singletons. Findings and limits, study-wide: The CD4+ and CD8+ T cells in the blood had expanded clonally by week 6 at 0.1 to 3.0 mg/kg. Among patients with partial responses at 0.1-3.0 mg/kg, clonal expansion was among the lowest.

The material sequenced was CD4+ or CD8+ T cells sorted from blood, taken in a trial of the OX40 agonist ivuxolimab. The chain joins TRBV4-3 to TRBJ2-3; 7 positions agree with TRBD1. This receptor was taken from an adult with an advanced solid tumor such as melanoma, head and neck, liver or kidney cancer. The CDR3 spells CASSQDRGDTQYF. As DNA, the CDR3 is TGCGCCAGCAGCCAAGACAGGGGGGATACGCAGTATTTT.